A single TCR beta chain is shown here with its context. Its antigen is not known. Sequencing of the DNA from cultured CD4+ T cells was carried out with the Oncomine TCR Beta short-read assay. TCRdb re-called the PCR reads with MiXCR, one entry per CDR3 protein. The data contain 10,000 to 15,000 distinct CDR3 sequences, 35% to 55% of them singletons. V shed 5 bases and J 0 bases; nucleotides not matched to a gene: 6. Germline-derived CDR1 and CDR2 are MDHEN and SYDVKM. This CDR3 has 15 residues. This sample stems from a study of vaccination and CD4 T cells after COVID-19. As for the study in general: Post-COVID draws followed diagnosis by a median roughly 93 days (range 35 to 161).

Noted treatment: 10-day PBMC culture with coronavirus spike peptide pools or control peptides (ViraFEST assay). V gene TRBV28 combines with J gene TRBJ1-1, with TRBD1 matching over 7 bases. This clonotype was obtained from a human donor who had recovered from COVID-19. This specimen was CD4+ T cells from blood, cultured in vitro, taken before SARS-CoV-2 vaccination. CDR3: CASSLPGQLNTEAFF. Written as DNA, the CDR3 is TGTGCCAGCAGTCTTCCGGGACAGTTGAACACTGAAGCTTTCTTT.